Detailed here is one T cell receptor beta chain. Its antigen is currently unknown. This table comes from immunoSEQ multiplex PCR, and its TCRdb copy is limited to in-frame clones, with some not included. The sample holds roughly 67,000 clones; about four fifths are singletons and the top ten take about 12%. The data originate from a study of T cell responses to AZD1222 COVID-19 vaccine. Study-wide results and limits: The study reported that nearly half of spike-specific TCRs target unmutated variant regions.

CDR3 size: 16 residues. The V gene's germline CDR1 is SEHNR and CDR2 FQNEAQ (reference sequence). Trimming shortened V by 5 bases and J by 1 base, and 17 bases separated the two germline ends. This specimen consisted of peripheral blood, obtained on day 0 of AZD1222 vaccination. The sequence was obtained from an adult in good health. V gene TRBV7-9 combines with J gene TRBJ1-1; D is unresolved. This CDR3 reads CASSSTGSSPNTEAFF. Written as DNA, the CDR3 is TGTGCCAGCAGCAGTACCGGGAGTTCCCCGAACACTGAAGCTTTCTTT.